Below are 2 T cell receptor beta chains sequenced from a single sample in a study of regulatory T cells in long-lasting Graves disease (dated by TCRdb to the early 2020s). The time point label on this specimen signifies: persistent/refractory GD, antithyroid drugs over 5 years with positive TRAb. RNA was extracted from PBMCs in TRIzol for both TCR sequencing and RNA sequencing. The library was prepared using multiplex PCR. The sequencer was an Illumina HiSeq 4000. CDR3 regions were amplified by Arm-PCR with iRepertoire HTBI primers to construct TCR beta libraries. TCRdb applied fastp at Q25 and MiXCR to the public reads, then kept only in-frame beta chains. Rows with a matching CDR3 protein are joined into one entry that keeps the most common DNA and genes. The sample data list 400,000 to 500,000 distinct CDR3 sequences, and about 22% of these were observed just once. Jointly, the top ten make up less than 9% of the sample.

The sequencing here drew on peripheral blood mononuclear cells (PBMCs), taken when the disease was refractory, from a patient treated with antithyroid drugs. These receptors were taken from a female donor with Graves disease.

This clonotype has a handful of counts. The V call is TRBV12-3 or TRBV12-4, the J call TRBJ1-2; a weak D match, TRBD1 (5 bases). V lost 9 bases and J 0 bases, leaving 11 bases between the germline ends. This CDR3 has 13 amino acids. The CDR3 is CASRDPANYGYTF. The CDR3 DNA reads TGTGCCAGTCGGGACCCCGCTAACTATGGCTACACCTTC.

This clonotype was observed at least ten times. The gene calls are TRBV28 and TRBJ1-1, with unresolved D. The V gene's germline CDR1 is MDHEN and CDR2 SYDVKM. Trimming pared 3 bases from V and 0 bases from J, leaving 11 bases between. This CDR3 region has 15 residues. This CDR3 is CASSFPRILNTEAFF. In DNA form, the CDR3 reads TGTGCCAGCAGTTTCCCCAGGATATTGAACACTGAAGCTTTCTTT.